This T cell receptor (beta chain) was sequenced for a study of blood T cell repertoires in COVID-19. In the study overall: COVID-19 samples, acute and convalescent, were from the United States, Italy and Spain. T cells, B-cell-depleted T cells, or PBMCs provided the cDNA or gDNA that served as material.

Cohort 3 recovered donors had two negative PCRs, clearance, or symptom resolution. Only in-frame clones appear in the TCRdb table, and some are missing; sequencing was by immunoSEQ multiplex PCR. The data hold 250,000 to 300,000 clones, with 88% observed a single time. The CDR3 is made up of 18 amino acids. CDR1 is MNHEY, CDR2 SVGEGT, per germline. V lost 2 bases, J lost 2 bases, and 21 bases lay in between. Sequenced material: PBMCs or T cells enriched from blood (not recorded which). This receptor was taken from a woman aged 25 to 39 who had recovered from COVID-19. This chain connects TRBV6-2 or TRBV6-3 to TRBJ2-5; D possibly corresponds to TRBD1 (5 bases). CDR3 sequence (DNA): TGTGCCAGCAGTTACGTCCCGCAGGGTTGGGTGGCACAAGAGACCCAGTACTTC. This encodes CASSYVPQGWVAQETQYF.